These 12 T cell receptor beta chains share one sample of origin, sequenced in a study of T cell changes during pregnancy in multiple sclerosis. Profiling relied on immunoSEQ multiplex PCR, and the TCRdb table lists in-frame clones only, not all of them. The repertoire holds 84,000 or so clones, with about 94% as singletons. Sequenced here: peripheral blood, sampled in the third trimester of pregnancy. The receptors originated from a female donor with multiple sclerosis, enrolled in a pregnancy study.

The chain joins TRBV6-1 to TRBJ2-4; D is possibly TRBD2 (5 bases). Germline V gene data show CDR1 as MNHNS and CDR2 as SASEGT. The CDR3 length is 17 residues. Trimming shortened V by 0 bases and J by 0 bases, and 12 bases separated the two germline ends. The CDR3 coding sequence is TGTGCCAGCAGTGAAGCGCTTAGAGGGAAAGCCAAAAACATTCAGTACTTC. It encodes CASSEALRGKAKNIQYF.

This clone was counted once. The chain uses TRBV7-8 and TRBJ2-7; 8 bases agree with TRBD1. The germline V gene encodes CDR1 SGHVS and CDR2 FQNEAQ. V lost 0 bases and J lost 2; bases outside the gene matches: 6. The CDR3 covers 16 residues. CDR3 amino acids: CASSLAGTGLPYEQYF. The DNA of the CDR3 is TGTGCCAGCAGCTTAGCGGGGACAGGCCTCCCCTACGAGCAGTACTTC.

The chain recombines TRBV18 with TRBJ2-3, with D perhaps TRBD1 (6 bases). The CDR3 runs 14 residues. CDR1 is KGHSH, CDR2 LQKENI, per germline. V lost 6 bases and J lost 4, with 14 bases in between. The CDR3 DNA sequence: TGTGCCAGCTCCCGACTGACAGGTTCAGATACGCAGTATTTT. This codes for CASSRLTGSDTQYF.

This sequence joins TRBV14 and TRBJ2-5, with 10 bases matching TRBD2. The ends lost 4 bases at V and 3 bases at J; junction bases unmatched: 11. The germline V gene has CDR1 SGHDN and CDR2 FVKESK. The CDR3 has 17 residues. As DNA, the CDR3 is TGTGCCAGCAGCCGACCCCGGCTAGCGGGGGATAAAGAGACCCAGTACTTC. Translating it yields CASSRPRLAGDKETQYF.

The chain recombines TRBV6-5 with TRBJ2-7; perhaps TRBD1 as D (6 bases). The germline V gene has CDR1 MNHEY and CDR2 SVGAGI. CDR3 length equals 12 residues. Trimming removed 4 bases from V and 2 bases from J, with 6 bases in between. CDR3 bases: TGTGCCAGCAGTTGGGACACCTACGAGCAGTACTTC. It is translated as CASSWDTYEQYF.

The chain has TRBV7-3 and TRBJ2-3; 8 bases are shared with TRBD2. Germline CDR1 and CDR2: SGHTA and FQGTGA. The J segment lost 3 bases and the V segment lost 5 bases, leaving 4 bases of the junction unmatched. The CDR3 is 14 amino acids. CDR3 in DNA: TGTGCCAGCAGCCCCACGGGGGGGACAGATACGCAGTATTTT. This sequence encodes CASSPTGGTDTQYF.

The chain recombines TRBV6-5 with TRBJ1-2, with D uncertain. Trimming took 4 bases from V and 2 from J, leaving 5 bases between them. The CDR3 sequence is 12 residues long. The germline CDR1 and CDR2 sequences are MNHEY and SVGAGI. CDR3 sequence reads: CASSSMNYGYTF. The CDR3 DNA sequence: TGTGCCAGCAGTTCTATGAACTATGGCTACACCTTC.

V and J are TRBV19 and TRBJ1-4; unclear D gene. V was cut by 7 bases and J by 7 bases, with 13 bases left in between. Germline CDR1 LNHDA, CDR2 SQIVND (reference sequence). This CDR3 has 13 amino acids. The CDR3 DNA follows: TGTGCCAGTAAAGGAGGGAAAGGTGAAAAACTGTTTTTT. Protein sequence: CASKGGKGEKLFF.

The chain links TRBV7-2 to TRBJ2-5; D is possibly TRBD2 (6 bases). The CDR3 consists of 15 residues. From germline, CDR1 is SGHTA and CDR2 FQGNSA. V gave up 2 bases and J gave up 5 bases, with 15 bases separating them. This CDR3 is CASSLSRAGPETQYF. CDR3 DNA: TGTGCCAGCAGCTTATCCCGGGCGGGGCCCGAGACCCAGTACTTC.

This sequence joins TRBV6-5 and TRBJ1-1; D is unclear. Germline-derived CDR1 and CDR2 are MNHEY and SVGAGI. The CDR3 spans 13 residues. The V and J ends lost 6 bases and 1 base respectively, with 9 bases between them. CDR3 sequence reads: CASRQLTNTEAFF. For the CDR3, the DNA is TGTGCCAGCAGGCAACTAACGAACACTGAAGCTTTCTTT.

Written as DNA, the CDR3 is TGTGCCAGTAGTATCTCCCCTAACTATGGCTACACCTTC. Translation: CASSISPNYGYTF. V gene TRBV19 combines with J gene TRBJ1-2; D gene unclear. Germline V gene sequence: CDR1 LNHDA, CDR2 SQIVND (reference sequence). CDR3 length equals 13 residues. Trimming took 3 bases from V and 0 from J, leaving 5 bases between them.

This clone has only one observation. A read error may produce the germline difference seen at one junction end. The chain combines TRBV29-1 with TRBJ1-1, with 7 bases that match TRBD1. From germline, CDR1 is SQVTM and CDR2 ANQGSEA. This CDR3 is 13 amino acids long. The CDR3, as DNA: TGCAGCGTTGAAGATGGGGACAGCCTAAAAGGGGGCTTT. This sequence encodes CSVEDGDSLKGGF.